These 19 T cell receptor beta chains came from one sample sequenced in a study of T-cell reconstitution after alpha-beta-depleted transplantation in children. Molecular barcoding with unique molecular identifiers was used for the TCRbeta library. TCRdb fed the PCR reads into MiXCR, producing one record per CDR3 protein. The table records 440,000 or so distinct CDR3 sequences, over 40% of them present only once. The sample here was PBMCs, taken before TCRalphabeta/CD19-depleted stem cell transplant. The receptors originated from a girl aged 2 to 9 with aplastic anemia, due to receive a stem cell transplant.

This clonotype was counted ten times or more. The CDR3 is CASSFEGGKEAFF. The CDR3 DNA reads as TGTGCCAGCAGTTTCGAGGGCGGAAAGGAAGCTTTCTTT. This chain joins TRBV12-3 or TRBV12-4 and TRBJ1-1; no firm D call. V lost 3 bases, J lost 8 bases, and 13 bases lay in between. CDR3 length: 13 amino acids.

This clonotype was observed many times. The V gene is TRBV6-1, the J gene TRBJ2-3; the match to TRBD1 covers 8 bases. The trim removed 6 bases at V and 0 bases at J, leaving 2 bases unmatched. The CDR3 has 14 amino acids. Per the germline V gene, CDR1 is MNHNS and CDR2 is SASEGT. The CDR3 protein is CASRRTGSTDTQYF. The CDR3 nucleotides read TGTGCCAGCAGGAGGACAGGGAGCACAGATACGCAGTATTTT.

This clonotype was found a few times. The chain links TRBV6-5 to TRBJ2-7; D may be TRBD1 or TRBD2 (5 bases each). CDR3 size: 15 residues. Germline CDR1 reads MNHEY; CDR2 reads SVGAGI. Trimming stripped 4 bases from V and 4 bases from J, with 17 bases between. The CDR3 reads CASSFPAAGLYEQYF. In DNA, the CDR3 is TGTGCCAGCAGTTTCCCAGCGGCAGGGCTTTACGAGCAGTACTTC.

The chain couples TRBV9 to TRBJ2-2; 9 nucleotides agree with TRBD2. Germline V CDR1 and CDR2: SGDLS, YYNGEE. The CDR3 spans 15 residues. V lost 1 base to trimming and J lost 4 bases; unmatched junction nucleotides: 2. This CDR3 reads CASSVLAGITGELFF. CDR3 DNA: TGTGCCAGCAGCGTACTAGCGGGGATCACCGGGGAGCTGTTTTTT.

V gene TRBV3-1 combines with J gene TRBJ1-2, with D hard to call. CDR3 length: 15 amino acids. The V end was cut by 1 base, the J end by 4 bases, with 13 bases between. Per germline, CDR1 LGHDT and CDR2 YNNKEL (reference sequence). The CDR3 reads CASSQGGSLTYGYTF. DNA of the CDR3: TGTGCCAGCAGCCAAGGGGGAAGTTTGACCTATGGCTACACCTTC.

J is TRBJ2-3 and V is TRBV6-1, with 11 bases that match TRBD2. This CDR3 is built from 16 residues. V lost 6 bases and J lost 2; bases outside the gene matches: 7. Per the germline V gene, CDR1 is MNHNS and CDR2 is SASEGT. The CDR3 DNA reads TGTGCCAGCAGCCCCTCACTAGCGGGGGTCACAGATACGCAGTATTTT. Amino acid sequence: CASSPSLAGVTDTQYF.

This clonotype was found a few times. V and J are TRBV12-3 or TRBV12-4 and TRBJ2-2; 8 nucleotides match TRBD2. The CDR3 consists of 15 residues. V was pared by 6 bases and J by 1 base, with 4 bases of the junction left unmatched. As DNA, the CDR3 is TGTGCCAGCAGGACTACTAGCGGGAACACCGGGGAGCTGTTTTTT. It encodes CASRTTSGNTGELFF.

The chain employs TRBV20-1 and TRBJ1-2; D not certain. Germline V gene data show CDR1 as DFQATT and CDR2 as SNEGSKA (reference sequence). The ends were cut back, 0 bases at V and 0 bases at J, with 11 bases in the middle. CDR3 length equals 15 residues. CDR3 amino acids: CSARDGGRANYGYTF. The CDR3 bases are TGCAGTGCTAGAGATGGTGGCAGAGCTAACTATGGCTACACCTTC.

This clonotype is a singleton in its sample. The junction departs from germline at one end; a sequencing error may be responsible. The chain combines TRBV7-2 with TRBJ2-1; D may be TRBD1 (6 bases). Germline CDR1 reads SGHTA; CDR2 reads FQGNSA. The CDR3 loop spans 14 amino acids. DNA of the CDR3: TGTGCCTCGAAGAGCAGGGGACCATACATTGAGCAGTTCTTC. This gives the protein CASKSRGPYIEQFF.

This clonotype was seen a few times. The V gene is TRBV12-3 or TRBV12-4, the J gene TRBJ2-7, with D possibly being TRBD1 or TRBD2 (6 bases each). Trimming left V 8 bases short and J 6 bases short, with 17 bases between. This CDR3 spans 13 amino acids. The CDR3 nucleotides are TGTGCCAGCGGGGGACTTGGGACAAGCGAGCAGTACTTC. This sequence encodes CASGGLGTSEQYF.

This clonotype was seen repeatedly, ten times or more. V gene TRBV20-1 combines with J gene TRBJ2-5; TRBD2 matches 7 bases. Germline trimming cut 5 bases from V and 3 bases from J; bases unmatched to any gene: 6. Per germline, CDR1 DFQATT and CDR2 SNEGSKA (reference sequence). This CDR3 is built from 13 residues. The CDR3 bases are TGCAGTGCTGGGCGGGGAGGGAAAGAGACCCAGTACTTC. Protein product: CSAGRGGKETQYF.

A few counts support this clonotype. This rearrangement joins TRBV12-3 or TRBV12-4 to TRBJ2-2, with D perhaps matching TRBD1 (5 bases). The CDR3 spans 14 residues. V was shortened by 6 bases and J by 3 bases, with 11 bases between the two germline ends. CDR3 region: CASSSGSYTGELFF. The DNA of the CDR3 is TGTGCCAGCAGCTCAGGGTCTTACACCGGGGAGCTGTTTTTT.

This chain uses TRBV20-1 with TRBJ1-1; D is unresolved. Germline V lookup: CDR1 DFQATT, CDR2 SNEGSKA (reference sequence). This CDR3 region has 13 residues. Trimming removed 3 bases from V and 0 bases from J, with 8 bases in between. This chain's CDR3 is CSARSRLNTEAFF. In DNA form, the CDR3 reads TGCAGTGCTAGGTCCCGGCTGAACACTGAAGCTTTCTTT.

J is TRBJ2-2 and V is TRBV5-1; D is perhaps TRBD2 (5 bases). This CDR3 spans 15 amino acids. Trimming left V 5 bases short and J 2 bases short, with 13 bases between. Germline assignment: CDR1 SGHRS and CDR2 YFSETQ. DNA for the CDR3: TGCGCCAGCAGAATAAGAGCGGCCAACACCGGGGAGCTGTTTTTT. Translating it yields CASRIRAANTGELFF.

J is TRBJ2-3 and V is TRBV20-1, with D possibly matching TRBD1 (6 bases). The germline CDR1 and CDR2 sequences are DFQATT and SNEGSKA (reference sequence). Trimming removed 1 base at V and 0 bases at J, with 11 bases between. This CDR3 contains 15 residues. CDR3: CSARGGHLSTDTQYF. As DNA, the CDR3 is TGCAGTGCTAGAGGGGGGCATCTTAGCACAGATACGCAGTATTTT.

The chain employs TRBV6-1 and TRBJ1-3; D call uncertain. The V and J ends lost 6 bases and 0 bases respectively, with 9 bases between them. Per germline, CDR1 MNHNS and CDR2 SASEGT. The CDR3 totals 14 residues. The CDR3 coding sequence is TGTGCCAGCAGCCCCTACAGCTCTGGAAACACCATATATTTT. Translated, it gives CASSPYSSGNTIYF.

The chain links TRBV20-1 to TRBJ2-5, with D tentatively TRBD1 (7 bases). This CDR3 has 14 amino acids. Trimming stripped 5 bases from V and 4 bases from J, with 17 bases between. Germline CDR1 DFQATT, CDR2 SNEGSKA (reference sequence). CDR3 sequence (DNA): TGCAGTGCTCCGGAGGGGGCGGAGAGAGAGACCCAGTACTTC. It encodes CSAPEGAERETQYF.

This clonotype was seen many times. This chain joins TRBV3-1 and TRBJ2-3; perhaps TRBD1 as D (6 bases). The germline gives CDR1 LGHDT, CDR2 YNNKEL (reference sequence). The CDR3 has 14 residues. V lost 3 bases and J lost 5, with 12 bases in between. The CDR3 sequence is CASSQDSLEDTQYF. The CDR3 DNA reads as TGTGCCAGCAGCCAGGACAGTTTGGAAGATACGCAGTATTTT.

The rearrangement joins TRBV3-1 to TRBJ2-3; D gene uncertain. The V end lost 1 base, the J end lost 1 base, and 9 bases lay between the germline ends. Per germline, CDR1 LGHDT and CDR2 YNNKEL (reference sequence). The CDR3 sequence is 15 residues long. The CDR3 DNA sequence: TGTGCCAGCAGCCAAGGCCCCTCTGGCACAGATACGCAGTATTTT. It encodes CASSQGPSGTDTQYF.